This T cell receptor beta chain was identified in a study of response to subunit inactivated influenza vaccine (dated by TCRdb to the late 2010s). With respect to the entire study: Deep quantitative T cell receptor repertoire profiling was used in the study to track responses to a trivalent subunit inactivated influenza vaccine. Study-wide conclusions, independent of this receptor: The authors suggested that each seasonal influenza vaccination may recruit only a limited number of new T cells.

From the cysteine up to the phenylalanine, the CDR3 has a length of 15 residues. Only the CDR3 portion is preserved as DNA: 45 bases, with reading frame beginning at the first base. CDR1 and CDR2 were assigned from the germline V gene (reference sequence) as SEHNR and FQNEAQ. The germline ends are 14 bases apart after V is trimmed by 3 bases and J by 4 bases. Library creation used RT-PCR. Data came from an Illumina HiSeq 2500. Starting from the raw public reads, TCRdb applied fastp trimming at Q25, assembled clones with MiXCR and retained in-frame beta chains. When rows share a CDR3 protein, they turn into one entry using the most common DNA and genes. The sample contains some 640,000 distinct CDR3 sequences, approximately 13% of them found a single time. In total, the top ten clones hold less than 9% of the sample. This clonotype was picked up a small number of times. Its antigen is still unknown. No quality values exist for individual bases; no much larger clone is one base distant.

This specimen was PBMCs from blood, taken around 15 days before vaccination. This sequence was found in a man between 45 and 60 years old who received an inactivated influenza vaccine. Donor details come from another sample of the same person, matched by shared clones. The sequence joins TRBV7-9 to TRBJ2-3, and TRBD1 may be the D gene, going by 5 matching bases. The nucleotide sequence reads TGTGCCAGCAGCTTTAGCTCCTTGACAGCAGATACGCAGTATTTT. The resulting protein is CASSFSSLTADTQYF.